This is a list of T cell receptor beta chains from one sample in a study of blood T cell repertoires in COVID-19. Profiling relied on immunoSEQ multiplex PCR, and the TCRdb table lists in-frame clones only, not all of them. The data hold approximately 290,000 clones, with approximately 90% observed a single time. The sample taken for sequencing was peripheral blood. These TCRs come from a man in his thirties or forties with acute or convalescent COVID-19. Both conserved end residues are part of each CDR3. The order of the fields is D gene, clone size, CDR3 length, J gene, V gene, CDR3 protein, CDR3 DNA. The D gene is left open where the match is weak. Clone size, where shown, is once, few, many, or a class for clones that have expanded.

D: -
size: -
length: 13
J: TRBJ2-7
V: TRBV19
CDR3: CASEGGGEDEQYF
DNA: TGTGCCAGTGAAGGGGGAGGGGAAGACGAGCAGTACTTC

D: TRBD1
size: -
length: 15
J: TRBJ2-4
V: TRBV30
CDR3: CAWSLGWTGKNIQYF
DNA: TGTGCCTGGAGTCTGGGCTGGACAGGCAAAAACATTCAGTACTTC

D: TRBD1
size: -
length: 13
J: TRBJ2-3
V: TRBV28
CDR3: CASSSYRGDTQYF
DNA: TGTGCCAGCAGTTCCTACAGGGGAGATACGCAGTATTTT

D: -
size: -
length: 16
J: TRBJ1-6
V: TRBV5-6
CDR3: CASTDQGLVRNSPLHF
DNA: TGTGCCAGCACAGATCAGGGTTTAGTCCGTAATTCACCCCTCCACTTT

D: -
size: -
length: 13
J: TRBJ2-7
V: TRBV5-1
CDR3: CASSFLRGYEQYF
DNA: TGCGCCAGCAGCTTTCTTCGGGGCTACGAGCAGTACTTC

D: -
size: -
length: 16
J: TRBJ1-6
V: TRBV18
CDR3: CASAPGTAGTNSPLHF
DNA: TGTGCCAGCGCCCCGGGGACTGCGGGGACGAATTCACCCCTCCACTTT

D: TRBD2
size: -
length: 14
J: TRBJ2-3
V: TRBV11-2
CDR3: CASSRALPGGTQYF
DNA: TGTGCCAGCAGTCGGGCCCTCCCGGGAGGTACGCAGTATTTT

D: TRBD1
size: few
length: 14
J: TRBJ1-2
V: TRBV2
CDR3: CASSQTGGAYGYTF
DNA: TGTGCCAGCAGCCAGACAGGGGGCGCGTATGGCTACACCTTC

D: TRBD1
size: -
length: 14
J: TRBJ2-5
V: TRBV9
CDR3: CASSPRTGQETQYF
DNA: TGTGCCAGCAGCCCACGGACAGGACAAGAGACCCAGTACTTC

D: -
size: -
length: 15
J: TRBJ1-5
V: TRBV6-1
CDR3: CASSENGGWNQPQHF
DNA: TGTGCCAGCAGTGAAAATGGGGGCTGGAATCAGCCCCAGCATTTT

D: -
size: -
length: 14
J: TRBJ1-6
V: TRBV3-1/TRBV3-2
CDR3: CASSQVGNNSPLHF
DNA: TGTGCCAGCAGCCAGGTGGGCAACAATTCACCCCTCCACTTT

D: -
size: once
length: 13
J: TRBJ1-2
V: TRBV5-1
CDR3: CASSPIARGGYTF
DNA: TGCGCCAGCAGCCCAATTGCACGGGGGGGCTACACCTTC

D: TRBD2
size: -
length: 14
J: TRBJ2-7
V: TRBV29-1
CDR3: CSVGTSGSTYEQYF
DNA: TGCAGCGTGGGGACTAGCGGGAGTACCTACGAGCAGTACTTC

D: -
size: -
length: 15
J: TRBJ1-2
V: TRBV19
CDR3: CASRLEPLTNYGYTF
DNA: TGTGCCAGTAGGCTTGAGCCCTTAACTAACTATGGCTACACCTTC

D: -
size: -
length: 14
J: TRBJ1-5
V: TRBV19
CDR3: CASSMGRRQQPQHF
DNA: TGTGCCAGTAGTATGGGGAGGAGACAACAGCCCCAGCATTTT

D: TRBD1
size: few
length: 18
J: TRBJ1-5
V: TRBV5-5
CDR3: CASSLTGTGTLSNQPQHF
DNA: TGTGCCAGCAGCCTAACCGGGACAGGCACCCTTAGCAATCAGCCCCAGCATTTT

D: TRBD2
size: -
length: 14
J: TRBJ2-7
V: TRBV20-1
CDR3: CSASALAGGNEQYF
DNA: TGCAGTGCTAGTGCTTTGGCGGGAGGTAACGAGCAGTACTTC

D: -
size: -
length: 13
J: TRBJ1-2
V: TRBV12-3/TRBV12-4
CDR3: CASSRRRDEGYTF
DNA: TGTGCCAGCAGCAGGCGACGAGACGAAGGCTACACCTTC

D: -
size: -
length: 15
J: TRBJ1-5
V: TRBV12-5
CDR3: CASGFVGAANQPQHF
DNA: TGTGCTAGTGGTTTCGTGGGGGCGGCCAATCAGCCCCAGCATTTT

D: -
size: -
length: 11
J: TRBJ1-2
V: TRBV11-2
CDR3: CASVGGYGYTF
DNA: TGTGCCAGCGTCGGCGGCTATGGCTACACCTTC

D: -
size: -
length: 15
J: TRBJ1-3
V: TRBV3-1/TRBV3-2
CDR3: CASSQDRVSGNTIYF
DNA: TGTGCCAGCAGCCAAGACAGGGTCTCTGGAAACACCATATATTTT

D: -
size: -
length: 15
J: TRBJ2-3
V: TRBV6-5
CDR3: CASSYVYGVTDTQYF
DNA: TGTGCCAGCAGTTACGTTTACGGGGTAACAGATACGCAGTATTTT

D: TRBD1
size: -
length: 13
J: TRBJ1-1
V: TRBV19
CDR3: CASKDRGRTEAFF
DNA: TGTGCCAGTAAGGACAGGGGGAGGACTGAAGCTTTCTTT

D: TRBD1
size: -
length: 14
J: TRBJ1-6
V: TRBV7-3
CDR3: CASSSGQRVSPLHF
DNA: TGTGCCAGCAGCTCGGGACAGAGGGTCTCACCCCTCCACTTT

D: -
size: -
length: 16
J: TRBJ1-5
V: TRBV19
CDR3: CASRGAGAYSNQPQHF
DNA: TGTGCCAGTCGTGGGGCAGGGGCTTATAGCAATCAGCCCCAGCATTTT

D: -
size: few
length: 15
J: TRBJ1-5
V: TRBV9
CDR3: CASSVGDGVTQPQHF
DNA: TGTGCCAGCAGCGTAGGTGACGGGGTAACGCAGCCCCAGCATTTT

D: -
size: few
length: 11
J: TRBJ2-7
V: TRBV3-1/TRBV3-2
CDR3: CASSRGSEQYF
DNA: TGTGCCAGCAGCCGCGGCTCCGAGCAGTACTTC

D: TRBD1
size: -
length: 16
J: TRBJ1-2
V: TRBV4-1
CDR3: CASSQDRDRVIYGYTF
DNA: TGCGCCAGCAGCCAAGATAGGGACAGGGTGATTTATGGCTACACCTTC

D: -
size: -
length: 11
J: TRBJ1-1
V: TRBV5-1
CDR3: CASSLGPEAFF
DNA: TGCGCCAGCAGCTTGGGGCCGGAAGCTTTCTTT

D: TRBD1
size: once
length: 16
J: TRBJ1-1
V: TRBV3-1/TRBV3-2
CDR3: CASSPWSGQGRVGSFF
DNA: TGTGCCAGCAGCCCTTGGTCGGGACAGGGGCGCGTCGGGTCTTTCTTT

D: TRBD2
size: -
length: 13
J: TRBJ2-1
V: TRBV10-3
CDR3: CASAGTIYNEQFF
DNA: TGTGCCAGTGCCGGGACTATCTACAATGAGCAGTTCTTC

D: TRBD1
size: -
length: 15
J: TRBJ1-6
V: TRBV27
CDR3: CASRPPGQGHSPLHF
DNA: TGTGCCAGCAGACCCCCGGGACAGGGACATTCACCCCTCCACTTT

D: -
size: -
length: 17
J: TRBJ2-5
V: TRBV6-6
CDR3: CASSLRDTRKHQETQYF
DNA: TGTGCCAGCAGTCTACGAGACACACGGAAACACCAAGAGACCCAGTACTTC

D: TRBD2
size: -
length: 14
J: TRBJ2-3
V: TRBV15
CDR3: CATRSGGASDTQYF
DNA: TGTGCCACCAGGAGCGGGGGGGCCTCAGATACGCAGTATTTT

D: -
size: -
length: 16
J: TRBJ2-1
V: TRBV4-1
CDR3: CASSQEGGGDYNEQFF
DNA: TGCGCCAGCAGCCAAGAAGGGGGCGGGGATTACAATGAGCAGTTCTTC

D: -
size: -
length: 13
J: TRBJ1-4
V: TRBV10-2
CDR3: CASSDTTNEKLFF
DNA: TGCGCCAGCAGTGACACAACTAATGAAAAACTGTTTTTT

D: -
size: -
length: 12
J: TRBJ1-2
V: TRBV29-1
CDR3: CSDGQPNYGYTF
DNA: TGCAGCGATGGACAGCCAAACTATGGCTACACCTTC

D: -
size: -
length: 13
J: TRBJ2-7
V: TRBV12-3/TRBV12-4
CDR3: CASSFGGEYEQYF
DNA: TGTGCCAGCAGTTTTGGGGGCGAGTACGAGCAGTACTTC

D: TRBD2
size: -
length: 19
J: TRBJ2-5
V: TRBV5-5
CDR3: CASAISSPSGGYYQETQYF
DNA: TGTGCCAGCGCAATAAGCTCTCCTAGCGGGGGGTACTATCAAGAGACCCAGTACTTC

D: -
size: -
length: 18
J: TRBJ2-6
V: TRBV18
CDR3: CASSPLPGTISGANVLTF
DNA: TGTGCCAGCTCACCACTGCCGGGAACAATCTCTGGGGCCAACGTCCTGACTTTC

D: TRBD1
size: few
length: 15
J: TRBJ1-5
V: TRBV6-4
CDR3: CASSELGGKNQPQHF
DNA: TGTGCCAGCAGTGAGTTAGGGGGCAAGAATCAGCCCCAGCATTTT

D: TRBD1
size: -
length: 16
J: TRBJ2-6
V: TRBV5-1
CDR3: CASRRGTASGANVLTF
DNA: TGCGCCAGCAGGAGGGGGACAGCCTCTGGGGCCAACGTCCTGACTTTC

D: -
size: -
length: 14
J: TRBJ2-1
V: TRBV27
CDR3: CASSLSRQGGEQFF
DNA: TGTGCCAGCAGTTTATCGAGGCAGGGAGGTGAGCAGTTCTTC

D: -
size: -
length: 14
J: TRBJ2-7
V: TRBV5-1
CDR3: CASSFAGSEYEQYF
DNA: TGCGCCAGCAGCTTTGCGGGATCGGAATACGAGCAGTACTTC

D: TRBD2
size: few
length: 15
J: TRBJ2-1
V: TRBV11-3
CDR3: CASSVIAGGNNEQFF
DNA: TGTGCCAGCAGCGTGATAGCGGGGGGGAACAATGAGCAGTTCTTC

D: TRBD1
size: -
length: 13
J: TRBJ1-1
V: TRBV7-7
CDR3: CASSQGDNTEAFF
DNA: TGTGCTAGCAGCCAGGGGGACAACACTGAAGCTTTCTTT

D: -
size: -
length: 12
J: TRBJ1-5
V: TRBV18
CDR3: CASSSRNQPQHF
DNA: TGTGCCAGCTCATCGAGGAATCAGCCCCAGCATTTT

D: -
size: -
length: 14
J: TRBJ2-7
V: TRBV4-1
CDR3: CASSYSGDLYEQYF
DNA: TGCGCCAGCAGCTACAGCGGAGATCTCTACGAGCAGTACTTC

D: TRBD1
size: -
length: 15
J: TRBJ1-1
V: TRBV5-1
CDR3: CASKPTGATLGAAFF
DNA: TGCGCCAGCAAACCCACAGGGGCCACCCTTGGGGCGGCTTTCTTT

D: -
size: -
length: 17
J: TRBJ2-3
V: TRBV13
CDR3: CASSKKIAATSTDTQYF
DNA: TGTGCCAGCAGCAAAAAAATAGCGGCGACTAGCACAGATACGCAGTATTTT

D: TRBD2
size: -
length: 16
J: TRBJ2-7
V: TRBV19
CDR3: CASSFAHSGGTYEQYF
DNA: TGTGCCAGTAGTTTTGCCCATAGCGGGGGGACCTACGAGCAGTACTTC

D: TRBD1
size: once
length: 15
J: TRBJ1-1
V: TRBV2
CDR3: CASRMDRVGNTEAFF
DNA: TGTGCCAGCAGGATGGACAGGGTAGGGAACACTGAAGCTTTCTTT

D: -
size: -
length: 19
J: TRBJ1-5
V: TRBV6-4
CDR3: CASSDSRSTGIRGHQPQHF
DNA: TGTGCCAGCAGTGACTCGCGAAGTACTGGGATAAGGGGTCATCAGCCCCAGCATTTT